This TCR beta chain is from a study of CD8 T cells in ankylosing spondylitis. Quantitative 5'-RACE with molecular barcodes was used to make the TCR beta libraries. TCRdb reprocessed the 5' RACE reads via MiXCR and lists one record per CDR3 protein. The table includes 250,000 or so distinct CDR3 sequences, 20% to 30% detected once. The CDR3 sequence is 15 residues long. J was trimmed by 2 bases and V by 5 bases; bases with no gene match: 11. Germline V gene lookup returns CDR1 DFQATT and CDR2 SNEGSKA (reference sequence). This clonotype showed up just once. The target antigen is unknown. Whole-study results and caveats: A TCR beta motif made of 7 to 9 highly homologous variants seemed typical of ankylosing spondylitis blood. Earlier work had already found some motif variants in reactive arthritis synovial fluid and blood.

The sample comprised blood, either unsorted or a sorted T cell fraction (not recorded which). This TCR was sampled from a male donor with ankylosing spondylitis or in good health (not recorded which). This chain uses TRBV20-1 with TRBJ2-7; 8 bases are a match to TRBD1. The CDR3 sequence: CSAALGQELTYEQYF. The DNA of the CDR3 is TGCAGTGCTGCCCTGGGACAGGAATTAACCTACGAGCAGTACTTC.